The rows below give T cell receptor beta chains drawn from one sample of a study of blood T cell repertoires in COVID-19. Generated by immunoSEQ multiplex PCR, the TCRdb table keeps only in-frame clones and is missing some. The repertoire holds 25,000 or so clones, 86% seen once, with 12% in the top ten. Specimen: peripheral blood. These TCRs come from a woman aged 80 or over with active or convalescent COVID-19. Each CDR3 is given with its conserved first and last residue. Fields, in order: J gene, D gene, V gene, clone size, CDR3 DNA, CDR3 protein. A D gene is named only where the DNA matches it firmly. For some rows the clone size is stated as once, few or many, or as a class when expanded; others skip it.

J: TRBJ1-6; D: TRBD1; V: TRBV18; size: .; DNA: TGTGCCAGCTCACCTAACAGGGGAACGTCTAATTCACCCCTCCACTTT; CDR3: CASSPNRGTSNSPLHF
J: TRBJ1-4; D: TRBD1; V: TRBV6-5; size: .; DNA: TGTGCCAGCAATCCCGGGACAGGGGGCGATGAAAAACTGTTTTTT; CDR3: CASNPGTGGDEKLFF
J: TRBJ1-1; D: TRBD1; V: TRBV29-1; size: .; DNA: TGCAGCGTAGGACAGGGAAGGCACACTGAAGCTTTCTTT; CDR3: CSVGQGRHTEAFF
J: TRBJ2-6; D: .; V: TRBV4-1; size: .; DNA: TGCGCCAGCAGCCAAGTCTCCGGGTTCCGGGTTCGCTCTGGGGCCAACGTCCTGACTTTC; CDR3: CASSQVSGFRVRSGANVLTF
J: TRBJ2-7; D: .; V: TRBV7-2; size: .; DNA: TGTGCCAGCAGCGGGCTGGACAACTCCTACGAGCAGTACTTC; CDR3: CASSGLDNSYEQYF
J: TRBJ1-6; D: TRBD1; V: TRBV19; size: .; DNA: TGTGCCAGCAGTGGAACCGGACAGGGCAATCCCCTCCACTTT; CDR3: CASSGTGQGNPLHF
J: TRBJ2-5; D: .; V: TRBV28; size: .; DNA: TGTGCCAGCAGTTCACAGGGGACCCAGTACTTC; CDR3: CASSSQGTQYF
J: TRBJ2-7; D: TRBD2; V: TRBV28; size: .; DNA: TGTGCCAGCAGTTCTCCGGGACTAGCCCAACTTTACTACGAGCAGTACTTC; CDR3: CASSSPGLAQLYYEQYF
J: TRBJ1-5; D: .; V: TRBV7-2; size: .; DNA: TGTGCCAGCAGCTTAGAACGGGGCAATCAGCCCCAGCATTTT; CDR3: CASSLERGNQPQHF
J: TRBJ1-6; D: TRBD1; V: TRBV6-5; size: .; DNA: TGTGCCAGCAGGCCGGACAGGGAGATGAATTCACCCCTCCACTTT; CDR3: CASRPDREMNSPLHF
J: TRBJ1-1; D: .; V: TRBV27; size: .; DNA: TGTGCCAGCTCCCCAGAGGGTCTAACAACAGCTTTCTTT; CDR3: CASSPEGLTTAFF
J: TRBJ2-7; D: TRBD2; V: TRBV19; size: .; DNA: TGTGCCAGGGCGGGGGGAGAGGTTGGGTACGAGCAGTACTTC; CDR3: CARAGGEVGYEQYF
J: TRBJ2-2; D: .; V: TRBV5-1; size: .; DNA: TGCGCCAGCAGCTTGAGACTCTCGACCGGGGAGCTGTTTTTT; CDR3: CASSLRLSTGELFF
J: TRBJ2-1; D: TRBD2; V: TRBV7-6; size: once; DNA: TGTGCCAGCAGCAAAAGGACTAGCGGGAGCTCCTACAATGAGCAGTTCTTC; CDR3: CASSKRTSGSSYNEQFF
J: TRBJ1-6; D: .; V: TRBV9; size: .; DNA: TGTGCCAGCAGCGTAGCGAACTACCCTAATTCACCCCTCCACTTT; CDR3: CASSVANYPNSPLHF
J: TRBJ2-1; D: .; V: TRBV2; size: .; DNA: TGTGCCAGCAGGCCTGGACTCACCTACAATGAGCAGTTCTTC; CDR3: CASRPGLTYNEQFF
J: TRBJ2-7; D: .; V: TRBV27; size: .; DNA: TGTGCCAGCAGCGCGGGGCAGGACTACTCCTACGAGCAGTACTTC; CDR3: CASSAGQDYSYEQYF
J: TRBJ2-3; D: TRBD2; V: TRBV28; size: .; DNA: TGTGCCAGCAGTTCGCCACTAGCGGGAGGGAACACAGATACGCAGTATTTT; CDR3: CASSSPLAGGNTDTQYF
J: TRBJ2-1; D: TRBD2; V: TRBV11-2; size: .; DNA: TGTGCCAGCAGCTCCTCGGCTAGCGGGTCCGTTGAGCAGTTCTTC; CDR3: CASSSSASGSVEQFF
J: TRBJ1-2; D: .; V: TRBV19; size: once; DNA: TGTGCCAGTAGTCGGCGACAGTATGACTATGGCTACACCTTC; CDR3: CASSRRQYDYGYTF
J: TRBJ2-1; D: .; V: TRBV21-1; size: .; DNA: TGTGCCAGCAGCAAACAGGGGGCCAATGAGCAGTTCTTC; CDR3: CASSKQGANEQFF
J: TRBJ1-5; D: .; V: TRBV6-5; size: .; DNA: TGTGCCAGCGGACTCTCGGGAAATCAGCCCCAGCATTTT; CDR3: CASGLSGNQPQHF
J: TRBJ1-5; D: TRBD1; V: TRBV19; size: .; DNA: TGTGCCAGTAGCGCCCCCGGGACAGGGATCAATCAGCCCCAGCATTTT; CDR3: CASSAPGTGINQPQHF
J: TRBJ1-1; D: .; V: TRBV6-2/TRBV6-3; size: .; DNA: TGTGCCAGCAGTTACGGAGCATATAGTTCTGAAGCTTTCTTT; CDR3: CASSYGAYSSEAFF
J: TRBJ2-3; D: TRBD2; V: TRBV7-9; size: .; DNA: TGTGCCACACTAGCGGGGGGAAGCACAGATACGCAGTATTTT; CDR3: CATLAGGSTDTQYF
J: TRBJ2-3; D: .; V: TRBV24-1; size: .; DNA: TGTGCCACCAGTGACCCCGGACGGGGACATCCTTATACGCAGTATTTT; CDR3: CATSDPGRGHPYTQYF
J: TRBJ1-1; D: .; V: TRBV21-1; size: .; DNA: TGTGCCAGCAGCAAGAAGACTTTAGACAGGCCGAACACTGAAGCTTTCTTT; CDR3: CASSKKTLDRPNTEAFF
J: TRBJ2-7; D: .; V: TRBV2; size: .; DNA: TGTGCCAGCAGATTGCGACAAGAGCAGTACTTC; CDR3: CASRLRQEQYF
J: TRBJ2-2; D: .; V: TRBV19; size: .; DNA: TGTGCCAGTAGTATTGGAGGGGCCTACACCGGGGAGCTGTTTTTT; CDR3: CASSIGGAYTGELFF
J: TRBJ2-5; D: TRBD2; V: TRBV2; size: .; DNA: TGTGCCAGCAGTGAAGGGCTAGCGGGGGGGCAAGAGACCCAGTACTTC; CDR3: CASSEGLAGGQETQYF
J: TRBJ2-2; D: TRBD2; V: TRBV18; size: .; DNA: TGTGCCAGCTCACCAGGGGGGACTAGCGCTAACACCGGGGAGCTGTTTTTT; CDR3: CASSPGGTSANTGELFF
J: TRBJ2-7; D: .; V: TRBV28; size: .; DNA: TGTGCCAGTCTAATCTCCGGGAGACTCAAAGACTACGAGCAGTACTTC; CDR3: CASLISGRLKDYEQYF
J: TRBJ2-5; D: TRBD1; V: TRBV29-1; size: .; DNA: TGCAGCGTTGAAGGGGTGGCAGGGGGCGGACAGACCCAGTACTTC; CDR3: CSVEGVAGGGQTQYF
J: TRBJ2-1; D: .; V: TRBV4-3; size: .; DNA: TGCGCCAGCAGCCTAGGAAGGAGCTCCTACAATGAGCAGTTCTTC; CDR3: CASSLGRSSYNEQFF
J: TRBJ2-3; D: .; V: TRBV6-5; size: once; DNA: TGTGCCAGCAGTTACTCGAGCAGGGGAAACACAGATACGCAGTATTTT; CDR3: CASSYSSRGNTDTQYF
J: TRBJ2-7; D: .; V: TRBV6-5; size: .; DNA: TGTGCCAGCCGGGCCAGGGCAAGGTCCTACGAGCAGTACTTC; CDR3: CASRARARSYEQYF
J: TRBJ1-2; D: .; V: TRBV3-1/TRBV3-2; size: once; DNA: TGTGCCAGCAGCCGGACCGGGACACCTAACTATGGCTACACCTTC; CDR3: CASSRTGTPNYGYTF
J: TRBJ1-2; D: .; V: TRBV3-1/TRBV3-2; size: .; DNA: TGTGCCAGCAGCCCAATCTTAGGCAGGGCCTATGGCTACACCTTC; CDR3: CASSPILGRAYGYTF
J: TRBJ1-6; D: TRBD1; V: TRBV30; size: .; DNA: TGTGCTTCCGCTTGGACAGGGAGTTCACCCCTCCACTTT; CDR3: CASAWTGSSPLHF
J: TRBJ2-5; D: .; V: TRBV7-9; size: .; DNA: TGTGCCAGCAGCTTAGGACAGCAACATACCCAGTACTTC; CDR3: CASSLGQQHTQYF
J: TRBJ1-3; D: .; V: TRBV4-2; size: .; DNA: TGTGCCAGCAGCAGCCGGGATTACTCTGGAAACACCATATATTTT; CDR3: CASSSRDYSGNTIYF
J: TRBJ2-7; D: .; V: TRBV28; size: .; DNA: TGTGCCAGCAGTCGAGTTAATTTCGAGTACGAGCAGTACTTC; CDR3: CASSRVNFEYEQYF
J: TRBJ1-2; D: TRBD1; V: TRBV6-5; size: .; DNA: TGTGCCAGCAGTATAATAGGGGGCATGGGCTATGGCTACACCTTC; CDR3: CASSIIGGMGYGYTF
J: TRBJ2-5; D: TRBD1; V: TRBV5-1; size: .; DNA: TGCGCCAGCCTTATTGGACAGGGGGCCAAGGGGGACAAAGAGACCCAGTACTTC; CDR3: CASLIGQGAKGDKETQYF
J: TRBJ2-2; D: TRBD1; V: TRBV5-1; size: .; DNA: TGCGCCAGCAGCGGGGACAGTTTTGTCACCGGGGAGCTGTTTTTT; CDR3: CASSGDSFVTGELFF
J: TRBJ2-1; D: TRBD1; V: TRBV5-1; size: .; DNA: TGCGCCAGCAGCTTGAGGCGGACAGGGTCTAGAAATGAGCAGTTCTTC; CDR3: CASSLRRTGSRNEQFF
J: TRBJ1-1; D: .; V: TRBV27; size: .; DNA: TGTGCCAGCAGTTTATCCGGGCAGGCGGGAAACACTGAAGCTTTCTTT; CDR3: CASSLSGQAGNTEAFF
J: TRBJ1-3; D: TRBD1; V: TRBV30; size: .; DNA: TGTGCCTGGAGAAACAGGGGAGTCTCTGGAAACACCATATATTTT; CDR3: CAWRNRGVSGNTIYF
J: TRBJ1-1; D: .; V: TRBV15; size: .; DNA: TGTGCCACCAGCAGAGCGTACACTGAAGCTTTCTTT; CDR3: CATSRAYTEAFF
J: TRBJ1-1; D: TRBD1; V: TRBV7-9; size: .; DNA: TGTGCCAGCAGCTTATCCCCGGGACAGGGGACCTTCTTT; CDR3: CASSLSPGQGTFF
J: TRBJ2-7; D: .; V: TRBV28; size: .; DNA: TGTGCCAGCAGTTTACCGTCCTACGAGCAGTACTTC; CDR3: CASSLPSYEQYF
J: TRBJ2-2; D: TRBD2; V: TRBV7-2; size: .; DNA: TGTGCCAGCAGCTTACAACTAGCGGGGGGTACCGGGGAGCTGTTTTTT; CDR3: CASSLQLAGGTGELFF
J: TRBJ2-7; D: TRBD1; V: TRBV19; size: .; DNA: TGTGCCAGTAGTATAGCCCGACAGGGTAAGCAGTACTTC; CDR3: CASSIARQGKQYF
J: TRBJ2-7; D: TRBD1; V: TRBV3-1/TRBV3-2; size: few; DNA: TGTGCCAGCAGCCTTCACACCGGGACAGGGGGCTACGAGCAGTACTTC; CDR3: CASSLHTGTGGYEQYF
J: TRBJ2-5; D: .; V: TRBV28; size: .; DNA: TGTGCCAGCAGTTTAGGATCTAGACAAGAGACCCAGTACTTC; CDR3: CASSLGSRQETQYF
J: TRBJ1-2; D: TRBD1; V: TRBV5-6; size: .; DNA: TGTGCCAGCAGCAGACAGGGGGCGAACTATGGCTACACCTTC; CDR3: CASSRQGANYGYTF
J: TRBJ2-1; D: TRBD2; V: TRBV10-3; size: .; DNA: TGTGCCATCAGTGAGTCGAGGACTAGCGGAAGATTTGGGAATGAGCAGTTCTTC; CDR3: CAISESRTSGRFGNEQFF
J: TRBJ1-1; D: TRBD1; V: TRBV10-3; size: .; DNA: TGTGCCATCAGCGATATTCGGACAGGTAAAGACACTGAAGCTTTCTTT; CDR3: CAISDIRTGKDTEAFF
J: TRBJ2-7; D: TRBD2; V: TRBV14; size: .; DNA: TGTGCCAGCAGCGCCGGGACTAGCGGGAGGGCCGTGCAGTACTTC; CDR3: CASSAGTSGRAVQYF
J: TRBJ2-1; D: TRBD2; V: TRBV28; size: .; DNA: TGTGCCAGCGAGATGTCCGGGACTAGCGGGAGAAAGCAGTTCTTC; CDR3: CASEMSGTSGRKQFF